These 15 T cell receptor beta chains came from one sample sequenced in a study of T cells in Graves' hyperthyroidism and ophthalmopathy. Amplification of TCR beta CDR3 regions was performed using RNA transcripts as template. First-round RT-PCR of the TCR CDR3 relied on the HTBI primer set. TCRdb itself ran the multiplex PCR reads through MiXCR, one entry per CDR3 protein. The sample has roughly 300,000 distinct CDR3 sequences, 25% to 30% seen once. The sample was blood. The source of these receptors is a man aged 40-55 years with Graves' hyperthyroidism that later progressed to Graves' ophthalmopathy.

The genes are TRBV7-3 and TRBJ2-5; D perhaps matches TRBD1 (5 bases). The germline V gene encodes CDR1 SGHTA and CDR2 FQGTGA. This CDR3 is built from 15 residues. Trimming removed 3 bases from V and 4 bases from J, with 15 bases in between. The CDR3 DNA reads as TGTGCCAGCAGCTTGTCGGCAGGGATGGGAGAGACCCAGTACTTC. Its protein is CASSLSAGMGETQYF.

The sample holds many counts of this clonotype. The chain links TRBV9 to TRBJ2-7; D is possibly TRBD2 (5 bases). Between the trimmed V and J ends, which lost 0 bases and 1 base, there was a span of 11 bases. Germline CDR1 and CDR2: SGDLS and YYNGEE. The CDR3 is 15 residues long. As DNA, the CDR3 is TGTGCCAGCAGCGTAGGAGGGAGAGGGTCCTACGAGCAGTACTTC. The encoded protein is CASSVGGRGSYEQYF.

As to this clonotype: Germline and junction disagree at one end, which may indicate a read error. The genes are TRBV6-1 and TRBJ1-1; 7 positions match TRBD1. Looked up from germline, CDR1 is MNHNS and CDR2 is SASEGT. This CDR3 region has 13 residues. DNA for the CDR3: TGTGCCAGCAGAGAAGACAGGGACACTGAAGCTTTCTTT. Protein sequence: CASREDRDTEAFF.

This chain joins TRBV2 and TRBJ2-2; 7 bases align to TRBD2. The CDR3 is 15 residues long. CDR1 and CDR2 from the germline V gene are SNHLY and FYNNEI. The junction had 8 bases not matched to a gene; V was cut back by 3 bases and J by 7 bases. The CDR3: CASSDRLSGGGELFF. The CDR3 coding sequence is TGTGCCAGCAGTGATAGACTCTCGGGGGGCGGGGAGCTGTTTTTT. Full variable domain (rest looked up from reference TRBV2 and TRBJ2-2): EPEVTQTPSHQVTQMGQEVILRCVPISNHLYFYWYRQILGQKVEFLVSFYNNEISEKSEIFDDQFSVERPDGSNFTLKIRSTKLEDSAMYFCASSDRLSGGGELFFGEGSRLTVL.

This clonotype was observed many times. The chain recombines TRBV11-2 with TRBJ2-5, with 9 bases identical to TRBD2. The CDR3 covers 16 residues. Germline CDR1 is SGHAT and CDR2 is FQNNGV. V gave up 5 bases and J gave up 5 bases; unmatched junction bases: 12. The CDR3: CASSPLSGRIGETQYF. In nucleotides, the CDR3 is TGTGCCAGCAGCCCCCTTAGCGGGAGAATCGGGGAGACCCAGTACTTC.

This clonotype has a single count. J is TRBJ2-2 and V is TRBV20-1, with 7 bases aligning to TRBD1. The CDR3 covers 15 residues. V gave up 1 base and J gave up 2 bases; unmatched junction bases: 4. From germline, CDR1 is DFQATT and CDR2 SNEGSKA (reference sequence). CDR3 sequence reads: CSARATGENTGELFF. For the CDR3, the DNA is TGCAGTGCTAGAGCCACAGGGGAAAACACCGGGGAGCTGTTTTTT.

Many counts were recorded for this clonotype. The junction differs from germline at one of its ends, possibly a read error. The chain is built from TRBV10-3 and TRBJ1-2; D unclear. CDR3 size: 12 residues. Germline-derived CDR1 and CDR2 are ENHRY and SYGVKD. The CDR3 DNA reads TGTGCCATCAGAGGATCGGACTATGGCTGCACCTTC. As protein: CAIRGSDYGCTF.

This clonotype was seen repeatedly, ten times or more. V is TRBV7-8 and J is TRBJ2-7; D gene unclear. Trimming stripped 0 bases from V and 0 bases from J, with 6 bases between. The CDR3 totals 14 residues. The germline V gene encodes CDR1 SGHVS and CDR2 FQNEAQ. The CDR3: CASSLAWTSYEQYF. The CDR3 coding sequence is TGTGCCAGCAGCTTAGCTTGGACCTCCTACGAGCAGTACTTC.

The V gene is TRBV12-3 or TRBV12-4, the J gene TRBJ2-7; D remains ambiguous. This CDR3 has 16 residues. Trimming left V 0 bases short and J 2 bases short, with 14 bases between. CDR3 loop: CASSLAGSVNTYEQYF. DNA of the CDR3: TGTGCCAGCAGTTTAGCGGGGTCGGTGAACACCTACGAGCAGTACTTC.

V and J are TRBV6-2 or TRBV6-3 and TRBJ2-7, with TRBD1 matching 7 bases. V was pared by 10 bases and J by 2 bases, with 11 bases of the junction left unmatched. CDR1 and CDR2 (germline): MNHEY, SVGEGT. CDR3 length equals 14 residues. This CDR3 reads CATTGQLFTYEQYF. CDR3 in DNA: TGTGCCACCACGGGACAGCTGTTCACCTACGAGCAGTACTTC.

In its sample, this clonotype was seen many times. The chain combines TRBV20-1 with TRBJ1-1, with D possibly being TRBD1 (6 bases). In germline, CDR1 is DFQATT, CDR2 SNEGSKA (reference sequence). The CDR3 covers 15 residues. Trimming left V 2 bases short and J 4 bases short, with 17 bases between. The CDR3 DNA reads as TGCAGTGCTAGAACGGGGGGGGGGCGTTCCACTGAAGCTTTCTTT. This sequence encodes CSARTGGGRSTEAFF.

This clonotype was observed many times. The chain is built from TRBV2 and TRBJ1-3; D is uncertain. The germline V gene has CDR1 SNHLY and CDR2 FYNNEI. V dropped 2 bases and J dropped 4 bases, with 6 bases sitting between them. CDR3 length: 13 amino acids. The CDR3 region has the DNA TGTGCCAGCAGTGAATGGGAAGGAAACACCATATATTTT. This codes for CASSEWEGNTIYF.

There are a few counts of this clonotype. The CDR3 nucleotides are TGTGCCAGCACGGGTGGGACAGGGTTAGGCTACACCTTC. The encoded protein is CASTGGTGLGYTF. The genes are TRBV6-1 and TRBJ1-2; 9 bases are shared with TRBD1. The V segment lost 7 bases and the J segment 8 bases; nucleotides outside the gene matches: 8. Germline CDR1 reads MNHNS; CDR2 reads SASEGT. This CDR3 comprises 13 residues.

At least ten counts were recorded for this clonotype. The chain carries TRBV29-1 and TRBJ1-1; no definite D call. This CDR3 has 13 residues. V was trimmed by 1 base and J by 0 bases, leaving 6 bases between them. CDR1 is SQVTM and CDR2 is ANQGSEA in the germline V gene. The DNA of the CDR3 is TGCAGCGTTGAAGCCTCAATGAACACTGAAGCTTTCTTT. Translated, it gives CSVEASMNTEAFF.

This clonotype occurred many times. The chain carries TRBV19 and TRBJ2-4; possibly TRBD1 or TRBD2 for D (5 bases each). The CDR3 consists of 14 residues. The V end was cut by 1 base, the J end by 8 bases, with 12 bases between. CDR1 is LNHDA, CDR2 SQIVND, per germline (reference sequence). The CDR3 DNA reads as TGTGCCAGTAGTATAGGGGGACGGGCGGACATTCAGTACTTC. It translates to CASSIGGRADIQYF.